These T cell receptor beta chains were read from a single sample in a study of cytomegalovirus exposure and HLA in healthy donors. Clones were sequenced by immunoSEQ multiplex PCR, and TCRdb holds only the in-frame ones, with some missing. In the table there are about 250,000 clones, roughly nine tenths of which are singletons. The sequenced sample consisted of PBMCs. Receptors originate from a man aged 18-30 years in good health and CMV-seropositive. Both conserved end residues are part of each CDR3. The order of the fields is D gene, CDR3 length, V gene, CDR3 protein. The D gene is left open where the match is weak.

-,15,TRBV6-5,CASSYYREANYGYTF
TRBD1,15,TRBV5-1,CASSFRDRFTDTQYF
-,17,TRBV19,CASSAPPGQNSNQPQHF
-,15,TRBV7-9,CASSLGQGQSYEQYF
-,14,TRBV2,CASSRLGLTDTQYF
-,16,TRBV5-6,CASSLGGLLSSYEQYF
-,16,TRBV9,CASSVNVKALGTEAFF
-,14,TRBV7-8,CASSLGTADQPQHF
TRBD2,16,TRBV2,CASSETLAGGRETQYF
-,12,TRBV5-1,CASSATGRSYTF
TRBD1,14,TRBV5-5,CASSPTGTAQPQHF
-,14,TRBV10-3,CAIGRELNTGELFF
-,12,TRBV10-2,CASSEVQETQYF
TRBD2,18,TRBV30,CAWMTSGRSRTSYNEQFF
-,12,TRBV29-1,CSVEGVAPGYTF
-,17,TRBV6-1,CASSVWTVVGSNEKLFF
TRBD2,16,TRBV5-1,CASSRTSVMVRNEQFF
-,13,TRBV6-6,CATRGGGGTEAFF
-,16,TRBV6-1,CASSEAEGPGYSGYTF
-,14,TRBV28,CASSFGQGTGELFF
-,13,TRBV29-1,CSVGQGIHHEQYF
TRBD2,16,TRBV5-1,CASSLATSGVYNEQFF
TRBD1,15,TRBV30,CAWSLRGQGGNEQFF
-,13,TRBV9,CASSGEGPHGYTF
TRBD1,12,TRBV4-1,CASSRTGQEQYF
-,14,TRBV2,CASSERPGFDEQFF
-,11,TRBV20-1,CSASGAFEQFF
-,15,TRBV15,CATSRGSGVSYGYTF
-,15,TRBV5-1,CASSYGTGSTDTQYF
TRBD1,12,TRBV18,CASSPWGQEQYF
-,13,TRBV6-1,CASSERFFETQYF
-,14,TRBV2,CASSVEENTGELFF
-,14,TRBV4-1,CASSQGRGPYEQYF
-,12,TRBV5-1,CASSSESDTQYF
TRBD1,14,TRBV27,CASSFRDRGDTIYF
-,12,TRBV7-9,CASSLGTEEQYF
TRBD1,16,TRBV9,CASSVATRQGQDEQYF
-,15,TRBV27,CASSSWGEVYNEQFF
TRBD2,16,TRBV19,CASSPWTSGNTGELFF
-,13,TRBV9,CASSETVNYGYTF
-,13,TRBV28,CASRVYNQETQYF
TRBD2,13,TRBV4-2,CASSLGLAGEQYF
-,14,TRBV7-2,CASSPDRYTGELFF
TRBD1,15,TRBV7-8,CASSTRQGGTGELFF
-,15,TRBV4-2,CASSQTQGLPGTQYF
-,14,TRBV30,CAWSLALTNEKLFF
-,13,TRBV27,CASRKWGSYEQYF
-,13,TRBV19,CASSVQGDYGYTF
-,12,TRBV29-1,CSVEVSNYGYTF
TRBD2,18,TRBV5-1,CASSLWTSGSASSYEQYF
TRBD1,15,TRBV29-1,CSVEGTGENYNEQFF
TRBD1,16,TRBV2,CASSEGLQGTSKGYTF
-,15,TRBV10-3,CAISAEGNSYNEQFF
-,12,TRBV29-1,CSVLSGANVLTF